This TCR beta chain was documented in a study of T cell clonality in common variable immunodeficiency. Study conclusions and caveats: Fewer deletions and N-nucleotide insertions were reportedly seen in common variable immunodeficiency TCR beta sequences.

This clone was detected only a few times. The antigen is not known. The read falls 3 residues short of the CDR3 end, and the missing part is taken from the germline J gene. CVID meant reduced serum IgG, IgA and/or IgM plus specific antibody deficiency. Blood samples were heparinized, about 5 to 9 ml per donor. The method was immunoSEQ multiplex PCR; TCRdb's version includes in-frame clones alone and lacks a portion of them. The profile covers approximately 24,000 clones, none occurring a single time. With 5 bases clipped from V and 4 bases from J, the junction kept 9 bases outside the gene matches. The germline V gene encodes CDR1 LNHDA and CDR2 SQIVND (reference sequence). This CDR3 is 15 amino acids long.

This clonotype was obtained from a human donor with common variable immunodeficiency. Sequencing used peripheral blood mononuclear cells. The chain recombines TRBV19 with TRBJ2-7, with 9 bases matching TRBD1. The sequenced CDR3 bases are TGTGCCAGTAGTTTATCCGGGACAGGGTTGTACGAG. Translating gives CASSLSGTGLYE. From start to end, the CDR3 is CASSLSGTGLYEQYF. The full variable domain, with the rest looked up from reference TRBV19 and TRBJ2-7, is DGGITQSPKYLFRKEGQNVTLSCEQNLNHDAMYWYRQDPGQGLRLIYYSQIVNDFQKGDIAEGYSVSREKKESFPLTVTSAQKNPTAFYLCASSLSGTGLYEQYFGPGTRLTVT.